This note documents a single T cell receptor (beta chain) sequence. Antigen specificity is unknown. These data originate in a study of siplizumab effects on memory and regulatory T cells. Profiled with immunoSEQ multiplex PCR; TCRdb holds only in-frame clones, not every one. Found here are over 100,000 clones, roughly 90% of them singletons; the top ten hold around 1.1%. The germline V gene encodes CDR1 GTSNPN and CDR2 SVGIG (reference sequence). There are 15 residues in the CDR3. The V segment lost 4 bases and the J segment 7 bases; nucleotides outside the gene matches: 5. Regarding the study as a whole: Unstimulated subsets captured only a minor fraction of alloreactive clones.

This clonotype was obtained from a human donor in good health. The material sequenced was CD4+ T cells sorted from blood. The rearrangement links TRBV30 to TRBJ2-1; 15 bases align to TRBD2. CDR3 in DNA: TGTGCCTGGATCTCGGGACTAGCGGGAGGAAATGAGCAGTTCTTC. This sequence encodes CAWISGLAGGNEQFF.